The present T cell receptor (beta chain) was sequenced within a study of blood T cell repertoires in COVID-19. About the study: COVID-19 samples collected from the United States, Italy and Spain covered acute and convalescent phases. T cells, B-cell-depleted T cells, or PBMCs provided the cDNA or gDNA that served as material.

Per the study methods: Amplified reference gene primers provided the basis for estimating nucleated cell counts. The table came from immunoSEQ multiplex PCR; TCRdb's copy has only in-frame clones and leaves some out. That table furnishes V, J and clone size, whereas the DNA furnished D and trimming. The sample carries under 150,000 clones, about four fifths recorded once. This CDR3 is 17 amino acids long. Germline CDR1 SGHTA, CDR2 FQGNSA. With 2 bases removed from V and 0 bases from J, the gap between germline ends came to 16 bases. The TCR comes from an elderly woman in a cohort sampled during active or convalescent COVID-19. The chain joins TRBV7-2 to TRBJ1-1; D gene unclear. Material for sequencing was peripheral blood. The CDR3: CASSLIGTQAMNTEAFF. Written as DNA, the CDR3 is TGTGCCAGCAGCTTAATCGGCACCCAGGCCATGAACACTGAAGCTTTCTTT.